The T cell receptor (beta chain) described here comes from a study of OX40 agonist ivuxolimab in advanced cancers. Study-wide context: Ivuxolimab is a fully human IgG2 antibody that activates OX40 (CD134).

Libraries were prepared by immunoSEQ multiplex PCR; TCRdb keeps only in-frame clonotypes and omits some of them. The sample holds 65,000 to 80,000 clones, 70% to 90% seen once. The CDR3 has 19 amino acids. The receptor was derived from an adult with an advanced solid tumor such as melanoma, head and neck, liver or kidney cancer. The source was CD4+ or CD8+ T cells sorted from blood, collected in a trial of the OX40 agonist ivuxolimab. V usage is TRBV21-1 and J usage is TRBJ2-2; the listed D gene, TRBD2, was not tested against the DNA. TRBV21-1 is recorded as a pseudogene. CDR3 bases: TGTGCCAGCAGCCCATACGGGACTAGCTCAATGGGGAACACCGGGGAGCTGTTTTTT. Encoded protein: CASSPYGTSSMGNTGELFF.